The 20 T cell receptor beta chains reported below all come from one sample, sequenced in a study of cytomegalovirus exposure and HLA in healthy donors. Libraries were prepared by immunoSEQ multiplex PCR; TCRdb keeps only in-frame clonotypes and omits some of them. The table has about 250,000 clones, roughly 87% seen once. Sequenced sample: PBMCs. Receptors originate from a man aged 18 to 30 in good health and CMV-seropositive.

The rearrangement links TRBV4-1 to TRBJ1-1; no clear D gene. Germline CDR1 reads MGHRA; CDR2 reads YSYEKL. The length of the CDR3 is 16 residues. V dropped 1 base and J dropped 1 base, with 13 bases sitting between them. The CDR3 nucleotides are TGCGCCAGCAGCCAAGGGGCCTTAACGCGGAACACTGAAGCTTTCTTT. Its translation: CASSQGALTRNTEAFF.

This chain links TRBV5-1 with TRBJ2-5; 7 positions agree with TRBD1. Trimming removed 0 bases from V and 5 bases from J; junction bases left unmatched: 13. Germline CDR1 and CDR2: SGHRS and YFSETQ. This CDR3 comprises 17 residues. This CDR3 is CASSLAGGLGDGETQYF. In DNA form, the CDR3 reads TGCGCCAGCAGCTTGGCAGGGGGATTGGGTGATGGGGAGACCCAGTACTTC.

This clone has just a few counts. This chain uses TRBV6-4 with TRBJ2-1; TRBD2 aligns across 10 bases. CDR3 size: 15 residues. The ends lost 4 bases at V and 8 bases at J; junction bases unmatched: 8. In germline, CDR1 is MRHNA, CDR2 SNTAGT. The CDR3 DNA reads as TGTGCCAGCAGTGTTCTAGCGGGAGATTCTTATGAGCAGTTCTTC. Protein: CASSVLAGDSYEQFF.

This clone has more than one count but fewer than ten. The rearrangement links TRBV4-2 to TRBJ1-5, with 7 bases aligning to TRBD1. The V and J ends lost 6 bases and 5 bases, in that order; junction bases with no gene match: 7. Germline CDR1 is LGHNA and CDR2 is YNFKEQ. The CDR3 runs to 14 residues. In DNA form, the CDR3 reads TGTGCCAGCAGGGCTGACAGGGCCGATCAGCCCCAGCATTTT. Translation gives CASRADRADQPQHF.

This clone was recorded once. The CDR3 nucleotides are TGTGCCAGTAGTACGGGGGTAGAACTGAACACTGAAGCTTTCTTT. The encoded protein is CASSTGVELNTEAFF. The V and J genes are TRBV19 and TRBJ1-1, with D perhaps matching TRBD1 (5 bases). Germline loops: CDR1 LNHDA, CDR2 SQIVND (reference sequence). V was pared by 4 bases and J by 0 bases, with 12 bases between. CDR3 length: 15 amino acids.

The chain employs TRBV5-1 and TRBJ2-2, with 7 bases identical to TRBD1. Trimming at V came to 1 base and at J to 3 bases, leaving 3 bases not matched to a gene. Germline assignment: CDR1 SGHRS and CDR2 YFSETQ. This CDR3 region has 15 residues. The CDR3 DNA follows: TGCGCCAGCAGCTTGTCAGGGGGAGACACCGGGGAGCTGTTTTTT. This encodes CASSLSGGDTGELFF.

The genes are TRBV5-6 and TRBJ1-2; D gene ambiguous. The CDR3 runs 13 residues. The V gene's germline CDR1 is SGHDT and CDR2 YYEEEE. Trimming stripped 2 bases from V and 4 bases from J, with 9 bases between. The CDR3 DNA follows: TGTGCCAGCAGCTTACCGGCGGGCTATGGCTACACCTTC. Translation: CASSLPAGYGYTF.

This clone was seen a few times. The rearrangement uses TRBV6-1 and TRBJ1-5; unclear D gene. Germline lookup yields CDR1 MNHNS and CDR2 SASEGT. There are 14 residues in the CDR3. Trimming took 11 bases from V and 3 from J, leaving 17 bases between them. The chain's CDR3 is CACNYDIINQPQHF. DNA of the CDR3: TGTGCCTGTAATTACGACATCATCAATCAGCCCCAGCATTTT.

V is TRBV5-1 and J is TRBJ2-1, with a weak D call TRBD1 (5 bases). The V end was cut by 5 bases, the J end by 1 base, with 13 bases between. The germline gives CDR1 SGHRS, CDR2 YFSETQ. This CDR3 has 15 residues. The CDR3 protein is CASRDITSSYNEQFF. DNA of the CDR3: TGCGCCAGCAGGGACATTACCTCGTCCTACAATGAGCAGTTCTTC.

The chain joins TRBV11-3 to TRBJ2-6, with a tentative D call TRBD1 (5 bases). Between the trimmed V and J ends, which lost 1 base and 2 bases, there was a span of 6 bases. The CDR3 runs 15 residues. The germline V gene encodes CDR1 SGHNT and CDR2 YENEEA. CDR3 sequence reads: CASSLGGAGANVLTF. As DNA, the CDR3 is TGTGCCAGCAGCTTAGGGGGCGCTGGGGCCAACGTCCTGACTTTC.

The CDR3 coding sequence is TGTGCCAGCAGTCTAAGCCCAGGCCAACTGCAGCCCCAGCATTTT. Residues: CASSLSPGQLQPQHF. V gene TRBV2 combines with J gene TRBJ1-5; no reliable D call. The germline gives CDR1 SNHLY, CDR2 FYNNEI. This CDR3 is 15 amino acids long. The ends were cut back, 5 bases at V and 7 bases at J, with 18 bases in the middle.

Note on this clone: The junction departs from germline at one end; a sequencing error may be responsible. This chain's CDR3 is CASSEAAGGGVYF. CDR3 in DNA: TGTGCCAGCAGTGAAGCTGCGGGGGGAGGAGTATACTTT. The chain couples TRBV6-1 to TRBJ1-5; perhaps TRBD1 as D (5 bases). This CDR3 contains 13 residues. Germline CDR1 reads MNHNS; CDR2 reads SASEGT.

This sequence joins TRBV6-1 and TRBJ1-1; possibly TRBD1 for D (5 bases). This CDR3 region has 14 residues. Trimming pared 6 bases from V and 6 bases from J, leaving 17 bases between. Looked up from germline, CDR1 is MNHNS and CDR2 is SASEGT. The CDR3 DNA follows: TGTGCCAGCAGAGGACGGTCTAGGGGCGCTGAAGCTTTCTTT. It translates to CASRGRSRGAEAFF.

DNA of the CDR3: TGTGCCAGCAGTGACTCCCGTACGCGGGAAAAACTGTTTTTT. It yields the protein CASSDSRTREKLFF. The chain employs TRBV25-1 and TRBJ1-4; D is unresolved. CDR3 length equals 14 residues. Germline CDR1 is MGHDK and CDR2 is SYGVNS. V dropped 3 bases and J dropped 8 bases, with 13 bases sitting between them.

CDR3 amino acids: CASSLRGVTDTQYF. CDR3 DNA sequence: TGTGCCAGCAGCCTCCGTGGGGTCACAGATACGCAGTATTTT. The gene calls are TRBV9 and TRBJ2-3; D gene unclear. The ends were cut back, 4 bases at V and 2 bases at J, with 11 bases in the middle. The CDR3 contains 14 residues. The germline gives CDR1 SGDLS, CDR2 YYNGEE. The variable domain in full, completed from reference TRBV9 and TRBJ2-3, reads DSGVTQTPKHLITATGQRVTLRCSPRSGDLSVYWYQQSLDQGLQFLIQYYNGEERAKGNILERFSAQQFPDLHSELNLSSLELGDSALYFCASSLRGVTDTQYFGPGTRLTVL.

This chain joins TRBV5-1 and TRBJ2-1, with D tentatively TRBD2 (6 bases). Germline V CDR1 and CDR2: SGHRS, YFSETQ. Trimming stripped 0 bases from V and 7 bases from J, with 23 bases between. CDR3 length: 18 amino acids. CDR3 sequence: CASSLEAGWSPAFNEQFF. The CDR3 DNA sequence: TGCGCCAGCAGCTTGGAGGCGGGGTGGTCCCCAGCCTTTAATGAGCAGTTCTTC.

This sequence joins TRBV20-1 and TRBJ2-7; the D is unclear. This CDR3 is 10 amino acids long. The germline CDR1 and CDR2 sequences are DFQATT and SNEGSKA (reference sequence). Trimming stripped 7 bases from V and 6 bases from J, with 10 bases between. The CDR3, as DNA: TGCAGTGTCGGGTCGAGCGAGCAGTACTTC. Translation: CSVGSSEQYF.

The CDR3 sequence is CASSSNTRDTQYF. The CDR3 DNA reads as TGTGCCAGCAGCTCCAACACCCGAGATACGCAGTATTTT. The chain recombines TRBV7-3 with TRBJ2-3; D unclear. The germline V and J ends were trimmed by 4 bases and 5 bases, with 10 bases remaining between them. This CDR3 region has 13 residues. Germline lookup yields CDR1 SGHTA and CDR2 FQGTGA.

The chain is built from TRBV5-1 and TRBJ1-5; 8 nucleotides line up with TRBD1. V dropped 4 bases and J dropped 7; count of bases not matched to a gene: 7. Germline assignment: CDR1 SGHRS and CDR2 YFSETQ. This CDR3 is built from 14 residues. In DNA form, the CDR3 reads TGCGCCAGCAGCCTCCGGACAGGGATGCAGCCCCAGCATTTT. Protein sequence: CASSLRTGMQPQHF.

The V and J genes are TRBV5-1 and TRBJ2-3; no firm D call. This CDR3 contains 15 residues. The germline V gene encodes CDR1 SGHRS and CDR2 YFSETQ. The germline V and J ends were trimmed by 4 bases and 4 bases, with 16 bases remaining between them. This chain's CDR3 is CASSAERTPPDTQYF. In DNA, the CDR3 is TGCGCCAGCAGCGCCGAGAGGACCCCCCCAGATACGCAGTATTTT.